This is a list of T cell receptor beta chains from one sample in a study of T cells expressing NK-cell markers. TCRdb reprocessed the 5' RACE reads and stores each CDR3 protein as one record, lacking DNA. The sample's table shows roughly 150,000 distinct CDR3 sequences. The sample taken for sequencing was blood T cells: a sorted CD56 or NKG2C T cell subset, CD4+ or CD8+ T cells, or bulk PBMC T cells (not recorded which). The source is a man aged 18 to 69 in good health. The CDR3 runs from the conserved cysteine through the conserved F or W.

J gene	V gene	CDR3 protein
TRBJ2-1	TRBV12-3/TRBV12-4	CASSLELAGGPGNEQFF
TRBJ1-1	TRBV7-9	CASRLRREDGYTEAFF
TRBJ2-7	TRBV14	CASSQGTKGVYEQYF
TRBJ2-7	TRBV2	CATDRATYEQYF
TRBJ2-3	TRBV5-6	CASSPWGGRTRSADTQYF
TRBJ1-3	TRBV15	CATSRGQDSGNTIYF
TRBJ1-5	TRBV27	CASSLVGGIVNQPQHF
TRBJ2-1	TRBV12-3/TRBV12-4	CASSFLTSGRNYNEQFF
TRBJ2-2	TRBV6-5	CASSYSGRNTGELFF
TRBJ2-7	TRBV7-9	CASSLGPPTGAAFKQYF
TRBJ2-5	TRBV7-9	CASSRGQGSQETQYF
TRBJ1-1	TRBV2	CASSEGPSDTEAFF
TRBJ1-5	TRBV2	CASSGTDRYTQPQHF
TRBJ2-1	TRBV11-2	CASSLVARGNTPYNEQFF
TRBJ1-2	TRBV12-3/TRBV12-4	CASSAVSAYYGYTF
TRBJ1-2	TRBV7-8	CASSLDILGYGYTF
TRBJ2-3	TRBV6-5	CASSLRDYLSTDTQYF
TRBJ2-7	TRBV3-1	CASSQERLGLAGAYEQYF
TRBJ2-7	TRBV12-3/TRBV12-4	CASSVGQGGYEQYF
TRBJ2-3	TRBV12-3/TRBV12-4	CASSRMGQTDTQYF
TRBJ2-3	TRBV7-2	CASSIAGGAYSTDTQYF
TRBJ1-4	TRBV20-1	CSAGTIGGEKLFF
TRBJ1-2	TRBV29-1	CSVVTERPGYTF
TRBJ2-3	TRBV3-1	CASSPWTSGGSTDTQYF
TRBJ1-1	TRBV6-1	CASAVSEGWSTEAFF
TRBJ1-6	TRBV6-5	CASSRGREDNSPLHF
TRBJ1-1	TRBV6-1	CASSEAMEGEAFF
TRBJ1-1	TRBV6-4	CASSLDRGETEAFF
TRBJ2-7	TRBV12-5	CASGLDSYEQYF
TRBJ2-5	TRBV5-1	CASSLRGSGSETQYF
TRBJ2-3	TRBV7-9	CASSSLTGVDTQYF
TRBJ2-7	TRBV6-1	CASSPIASGASYEQYF
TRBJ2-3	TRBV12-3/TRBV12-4	CASNSRGPGTDTQYF
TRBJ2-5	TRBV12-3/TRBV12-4	CASRRLAGGLQETQYF
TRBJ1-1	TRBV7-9	CASGTGGLGTEAFF
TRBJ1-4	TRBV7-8	CASSLGPRTNEKLFF
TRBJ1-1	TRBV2	CADGTGVMNTEAFF
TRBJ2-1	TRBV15	CATSRSVVTSLSAYNEQFF
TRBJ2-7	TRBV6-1	CASSPGLAEGEQYF
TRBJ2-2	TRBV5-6	CASSYPSGGADTGELFF
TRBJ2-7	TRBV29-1	CSIGDRRIGEQYF
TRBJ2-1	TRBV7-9	CASSRGQGENNEQFF
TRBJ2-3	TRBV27	CASSFRLAAGTDTQYF
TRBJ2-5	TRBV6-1	CASSGPTSGGARETQYF
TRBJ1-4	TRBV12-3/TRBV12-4	CASSARQGTANEKLFF